Each of the 2 T cell receptor beta chains below was sequenced from the same sample in a study of beta chain features in type 1 diabetes. The authors reverse transcribed all of the isolated RNA, so sequencing captured expressed TCRB transcripts. Here immunoSEQ multiplex PCR was the method, and the copy in TCRdb shows in-frame clones only, minus some. Of some 330,000 clones listed, 11% are singletons. Sample: naive CD4+ T cells from blood. Receptor source: a woman younger than 45 in good health.

This sequence joins TRBV15 and TRBJ2-4; D unclear. From germline, CDR1 is LNHNV and CDR2 YYDKDF (reference sequence). With 5 bases removed from V and 0 bases from J, the gap between germline ends came to 11 bases. CDR3 length: 15 amino acids. The CDR3 region is CATSAKISAKNIQYF. CDR3 nucleotide sequence: TGTGCCACCAGCGCGAAAATATCAGCCAAAAACATTCAGTACTTC.

This clone was counted a few times. The rearrangement links TRBV19 to TRBJ2-7; 8 bases match TRBD1. V trimming: 7 bases; J trimming: 6 bases; junction bases outside the gene matches: 2. Germline V lookup: CDR1 LNHDA, CDR2 SQIVND (reference sequence). The CDR3 runs to 11 residues. CDR3 DNA: TGTGCCAGTACAGGGGGCGTCGAGCAGTACTTC. It translates to CASTGGVEQYF. Using reference TRBV19 and TRBJ2-7 for the parts outside the CDR3, the full variable domain is DGGITQSPKYLFRKEGQNVTLSCEQNLNHDAMYWYRQDPGQGLRLIYYSQIVNDFQKGDIAEGYSVSREKKESFPLTVTSAQKNPTAFYLCASTGGVEQYFGPGTRLTVT.